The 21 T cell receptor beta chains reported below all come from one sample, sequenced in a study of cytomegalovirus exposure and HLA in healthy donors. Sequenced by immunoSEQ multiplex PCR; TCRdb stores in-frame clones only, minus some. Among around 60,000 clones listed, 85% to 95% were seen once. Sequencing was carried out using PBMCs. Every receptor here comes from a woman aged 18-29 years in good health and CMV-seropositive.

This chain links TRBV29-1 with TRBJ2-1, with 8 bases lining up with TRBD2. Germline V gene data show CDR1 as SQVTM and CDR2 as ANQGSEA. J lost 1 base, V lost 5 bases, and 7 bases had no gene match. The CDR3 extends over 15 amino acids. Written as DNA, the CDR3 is TGCAGCGTTCGTCCCCCGGGGGGGTCCTACAATGAGCAGTTCTTC. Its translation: CSVRPPGGSYNEQFF.

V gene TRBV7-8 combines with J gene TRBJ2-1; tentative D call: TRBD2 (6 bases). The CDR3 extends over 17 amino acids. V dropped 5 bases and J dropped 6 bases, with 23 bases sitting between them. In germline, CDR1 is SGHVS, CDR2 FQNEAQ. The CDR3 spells CASSRLKEEDGGNEQFF. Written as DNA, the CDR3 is TGTGCCAGCAGCCGCTTAAAGGAGGAGGACGGGGGCAATGAGCAGTTCTTC.

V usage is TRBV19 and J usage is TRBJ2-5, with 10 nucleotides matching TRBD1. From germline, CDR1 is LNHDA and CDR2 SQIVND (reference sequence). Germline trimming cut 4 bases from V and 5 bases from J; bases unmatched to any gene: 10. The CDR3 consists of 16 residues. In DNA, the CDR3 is TGTGCCAGTAGTAACCTGACAGGGGGCGATAGGGAGACCCAGTACTTC. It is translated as CASSNLTGGDRETQYF.

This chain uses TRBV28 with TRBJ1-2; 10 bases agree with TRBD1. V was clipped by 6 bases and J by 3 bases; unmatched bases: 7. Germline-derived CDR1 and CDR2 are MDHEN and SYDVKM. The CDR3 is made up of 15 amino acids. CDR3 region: CASSQGGQGYYGYTF. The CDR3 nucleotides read TGTGCCAGCAGCCAGGGGGGACAGGGGTACTATGGCTACACCTTC.

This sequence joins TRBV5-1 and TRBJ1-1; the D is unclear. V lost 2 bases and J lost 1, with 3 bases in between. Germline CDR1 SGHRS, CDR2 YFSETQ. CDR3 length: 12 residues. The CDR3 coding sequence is TGCGCCAGCAGCTTTCAGAACACTGAAGCTTTCTTT. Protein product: CASSFQNTEAFF. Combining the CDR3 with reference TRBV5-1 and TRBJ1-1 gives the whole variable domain KAGVTQTPRYLIKTRGQQVTLSCSPISGHRSVSWYQQTPGQGLQFLFEYFSETQRNKGNFPGRFSGRQFSNSRSEMNVSTLELGDSALYLCASSFQNTEAFFGQGTRLTVV.

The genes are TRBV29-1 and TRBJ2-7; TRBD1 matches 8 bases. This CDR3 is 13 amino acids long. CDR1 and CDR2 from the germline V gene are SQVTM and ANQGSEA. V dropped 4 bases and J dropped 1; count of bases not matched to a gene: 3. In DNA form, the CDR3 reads TGCAGCGTTGCTCAGGGGGCTTCCTACGAGCAGTACTTC. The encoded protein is CSVAQGASYEQYF.

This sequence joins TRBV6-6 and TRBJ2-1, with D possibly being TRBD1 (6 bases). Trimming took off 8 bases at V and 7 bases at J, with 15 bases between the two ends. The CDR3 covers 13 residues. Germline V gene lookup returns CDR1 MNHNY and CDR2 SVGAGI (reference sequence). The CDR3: CASLDSGYNEQFF. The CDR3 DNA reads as TGTGCCAGCTTGGACAGCGGCTATAATGAGCAGTTCTTC.

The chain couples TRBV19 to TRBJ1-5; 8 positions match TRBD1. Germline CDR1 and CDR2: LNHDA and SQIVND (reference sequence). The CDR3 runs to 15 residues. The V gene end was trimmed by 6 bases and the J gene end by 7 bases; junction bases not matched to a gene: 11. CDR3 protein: CASRDATGAMQPQHF. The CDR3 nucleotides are TGTGCCAGTAGGGACGCGACAGGGGCTATGCAGCCCCAGCATTTT.

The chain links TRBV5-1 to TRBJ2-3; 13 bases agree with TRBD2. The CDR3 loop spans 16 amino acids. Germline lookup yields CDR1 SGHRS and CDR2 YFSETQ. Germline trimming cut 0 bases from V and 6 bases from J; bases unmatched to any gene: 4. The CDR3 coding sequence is TGCGCCAGCAGCTTGGTTGGGACTAGCGGGGTGGATACGCAGTATTTT. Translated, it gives CASSLVGTSGVDTQYF.

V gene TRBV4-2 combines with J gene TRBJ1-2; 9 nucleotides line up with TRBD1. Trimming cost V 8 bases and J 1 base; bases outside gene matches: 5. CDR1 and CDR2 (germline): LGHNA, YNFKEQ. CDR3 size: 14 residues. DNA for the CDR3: TGTGCCAGCGGAGGGACAGGGCATAACTATGGCTACACCTTC. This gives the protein CASGGTGHNYGYTF.

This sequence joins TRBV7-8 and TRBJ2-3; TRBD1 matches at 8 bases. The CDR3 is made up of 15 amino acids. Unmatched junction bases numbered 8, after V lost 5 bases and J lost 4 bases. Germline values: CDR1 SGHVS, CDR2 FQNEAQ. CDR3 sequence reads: CASSPGGEMADTQYF. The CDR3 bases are TGTGCCAGCAGCCCAGGGGGCGAAATGGCAGATACGCAGTATTTT.

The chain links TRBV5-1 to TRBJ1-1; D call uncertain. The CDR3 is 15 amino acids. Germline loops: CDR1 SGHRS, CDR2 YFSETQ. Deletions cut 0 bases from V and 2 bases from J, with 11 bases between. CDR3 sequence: CASSLVRYENTEAFF. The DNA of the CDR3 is TGCGCCAGCAGCTTGGTGAGGTACGAAAACACTGAAGCTTTCTTT. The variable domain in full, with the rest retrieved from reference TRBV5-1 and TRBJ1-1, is KAGVTQTPRYLIKTRGQQVTLSCSPISGHRSVSWYQQTPGQGLQFLFEYFSETQRNKGNFPGRFSGRQFSNSRSEMNVSTLELGDSALYLCASSLVRYENTEAFFGQGTRLTVV.

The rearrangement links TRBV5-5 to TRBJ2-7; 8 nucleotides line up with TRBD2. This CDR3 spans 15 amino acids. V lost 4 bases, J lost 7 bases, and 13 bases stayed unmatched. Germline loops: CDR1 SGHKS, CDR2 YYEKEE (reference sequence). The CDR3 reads CASSLDWREAGEQYF. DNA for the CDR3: TGTGCCAGCAGCCTGGACTGGCGGGAGGCGGGTGAGCAGTACTTC.

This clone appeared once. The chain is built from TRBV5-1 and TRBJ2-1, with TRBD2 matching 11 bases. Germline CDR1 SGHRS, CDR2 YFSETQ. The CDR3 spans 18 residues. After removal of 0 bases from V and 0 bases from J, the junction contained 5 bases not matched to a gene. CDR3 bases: TGCGCCAGCAGCTTGGCCCCTAGCGGGGGGAACTCCTACAATGAGCAGTTCTTC. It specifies CASSLAPSGGNSYNEQFF.

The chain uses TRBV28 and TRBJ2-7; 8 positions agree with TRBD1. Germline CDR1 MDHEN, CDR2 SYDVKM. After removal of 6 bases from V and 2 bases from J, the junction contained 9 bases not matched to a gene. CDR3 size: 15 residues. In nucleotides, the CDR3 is TGTGCCAGCAGACCGGACAGGGTATCTCCCTACGAGCAGTACTTC. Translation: CASRPDRVSPYEQYF.

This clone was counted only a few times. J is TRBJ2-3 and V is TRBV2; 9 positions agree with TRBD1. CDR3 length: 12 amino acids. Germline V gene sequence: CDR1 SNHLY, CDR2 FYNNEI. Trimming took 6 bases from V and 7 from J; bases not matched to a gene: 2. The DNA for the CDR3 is TGTGCCAGCAGAGGACAGGGGAATACGCAGTATTTT. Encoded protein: CASRGQGNTQYF.

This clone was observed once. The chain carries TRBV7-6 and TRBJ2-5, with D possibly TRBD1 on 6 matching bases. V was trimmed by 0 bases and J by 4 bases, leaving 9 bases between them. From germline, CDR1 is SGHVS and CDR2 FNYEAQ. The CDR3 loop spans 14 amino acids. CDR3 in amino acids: CASSLAGGSETQYF. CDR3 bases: TGTGCCAGCAGCTTAGCAGGGGGTTCAGAGACCCAGTACTTC.

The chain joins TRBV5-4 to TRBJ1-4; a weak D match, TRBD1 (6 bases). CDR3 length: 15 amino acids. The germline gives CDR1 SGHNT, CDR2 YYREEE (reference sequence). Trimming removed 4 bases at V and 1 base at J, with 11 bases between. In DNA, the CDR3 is TGTGCCAGCAGCAGGGCGACAGGAACTAATGAAAAACTGTTTTTT. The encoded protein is CASSRATGTNEKLFF.

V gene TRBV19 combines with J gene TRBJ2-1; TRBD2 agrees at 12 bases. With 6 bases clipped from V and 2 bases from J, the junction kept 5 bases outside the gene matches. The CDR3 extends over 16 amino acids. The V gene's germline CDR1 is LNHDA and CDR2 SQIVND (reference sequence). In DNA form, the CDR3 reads TGTGCCAGTAGCCTGACTAGCGGGAGACCCTACAATGAGCAGTTCTTC. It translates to CASSLTSGRPYNEQFF.

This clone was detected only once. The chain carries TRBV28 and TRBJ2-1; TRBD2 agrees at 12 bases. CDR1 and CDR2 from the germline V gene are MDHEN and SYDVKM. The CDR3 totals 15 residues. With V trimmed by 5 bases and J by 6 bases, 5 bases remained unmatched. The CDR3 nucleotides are TGTGCCAGCAGTCCTCTAGCGGGAGGGATCAATGAGCAGTTCTTC. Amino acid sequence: CASSPLAGGINEQFF.

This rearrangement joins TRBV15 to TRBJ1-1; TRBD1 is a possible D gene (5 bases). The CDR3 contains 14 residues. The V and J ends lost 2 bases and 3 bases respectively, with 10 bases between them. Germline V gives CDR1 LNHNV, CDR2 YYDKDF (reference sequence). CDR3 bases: TGTGCCACCAGCAGACTTCGGGGGGACACTGAAGCTTTCTTT. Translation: CATSRLRGDTEAFF.